One sample yielded the 21 T cell receptor beta chains listed below, sequenced in a study of control samples from healthy donors and cancer patients. The data were produced by immunoSEQ multiplex PCR, yet TCRdb's version contains in-frame clones alone and is incomplete. The sample lists about 82,000 clones, around 87% occurring once. Sequenced input: blood. The receptors originated from a man aged 50 to 60 in good health.

This chain joins TRBV5-1 and TRBJ1-6, with unresolved D. From germline, CDR1 is SGHRS and CDR2 YFSETQ. V dropped 3 bases and J dropped 0 bases, with 13 bases sitting between them. This CDR3 spans 17 amino acids. The CDR3 here is CASSYYDGDSYNSPLHF. CDR3 nucleotide sequence: TGCGCCAGCAGCTATTATGACGGTGACTCCTATAATTCACCCCTCCACTTT. Filled out from reference TRBV5-1 and TRBJ1-6, the complete variable domain reads KAGVTQTPRYLIKTRGQQVTLSCSPISGHRSVSWYQQTPGQGLQFLFEYFSETQRNKGNFPGRFSGRQFSNSRSEMNVSTLELGDSALYLCASSYYDGDSYNSPLHFGNGTRLTVT.

The chain is built from TRBV15 and TRBJ1-5, with 9 bases aligning to TRBD1. The CDR3 extends over 15 amino acids. Germline assignment: CDR1 LNHNV and CDR2 YYDKDF (reference sequence). The J segment lost 7 bases and the V segment lost 1 base, leaving 5 bases of the junction unmatched. CDR3 region: CATSRATGGDQPQHF. In DNA, the CDR3 is TGTGCCACCAGCAGAGCGACAGGGGGGGACCAGCCCCAGCATTTT.

V usage is TRBV4-2 and J usage is TRBJ2-1; D remains unclear. Germline lookup yields CDR1 LGHNA and CDR2 YNFKEQ. CDR3 size: 13 residues. V lost 1 base and J lost 8, with 9 bases in between. CDR3 loop: CASSQGIAHEQFF. The CDR3 coding sequence is TGTGCCAGCAGCCAAGGGATAGCCCATGAGCAGTTCTTC.

This chain uses TRBV18 with TRBJ1-2; the match to TRBD1 covers 7 bases. The CDR3 spans 14 residues. Trimming removed 3 bases from V and 5 bases from J; junction bases left unmatched: 6. Germline V gives CDR1 KGHSH, CDR2 LQKENI. The CDR3 DNA reads as TGTGCCAGCTCACCTGACAGGGCAACTTATGGCTACACCTTC. As protein: CASSPDRATYGYTF.

The chain is built from TRBV7-2 and TRBJ2-3, with D hard to call. The CDR3 covers 15 residues. In germline, CDR1 is SGHTA, CDR2 FQGNSA. V was shortened by 5 bases and J by 1 base, with 13 bases between the two germline ends. CDR3 protein: CASSDRAYGTDTQYF. The CDR3 nucleotides are TGTGCCAGCAGCGACCGGGCCTACGGCACAGATACGCAGTATTTT.

This chain connects TRBV27 to TRBJ2-7; the match to TRBD1 covers 7 bases. Germline lookup yields CDR1 MNHEY and CDR2 SMNVEV (reference sequence). This CDR3 is built from 15 residues. The V and J ends lost 5 bases and 0 bases, in that order; junction bases with no gene match: 7. CDR3 protein: CASSPRQGSSYEQYF. The CDR3 region has the DNA TGTGCCAGCAGTCCTCGACAGGGTAGCTCCTACGAGCAGTACTTC.

The chain employs TRBV18 and TRBJ1-1, with 8 nucleotides matching TRBD1. This CDR3 region has 15 residues. The germline V gene has CDR1 KGHSH and CDR2 LQKENI. Unmatched junction bases numbered 6, after V lost 2 bases and J lost 4 bases. The CDR3 loop is CASSPKNRGSTEAFF. The DNA for the CDR3 is TGTGCCAGCTCACCAAAGAACAGGGGGAGCACTGAAGCTTTCTTT.

The genes are TRBV19 and TRBJ1-2; D is undetermined. The V end was cut by 3 bases, the J end by 0 bases, with 8 bases between. This CDR3 spans 14 amino acids. CDR1 and CDR2 (germline): LNHDA, SQIVND (reference sequence). CDR3 amino acids: CASSIGRTNYGYTF. The CDR3 DNA reads as TGTGCCAGTAGTATCGGCCGGACTAACTATGGCTACACCTTC.

The genes are TRBV20-1 and TRBJ2-7; D may be TRBD2 (6 bases). Per germline, CDR1 DFQATT and CDR2 SNEGSKA (reference sequence). The V end was cut by 3 bases, the J end by 9 bases, with 12 bases between. The CDR3 totals 11 residues. CDR3 in DNA: TGCAGTGCTAGTGACGGGAGCGGGCAGTACTTC. Protein product: CSASDGSGQYF.

The rearrangement joins TRBV4-2 to TRBJ1-3; D gene unclear. This CDR3 spans 15 amino acids. The ends were cut back, 1 base at V and 2 bases at J, with 9 bases in the middle. The germline V gene encodes CDR1 LGHNA and CDR2 YNFKEQ. The CDR3 spells CASSQAAAAGNTIYF. In DNA form, the CDR3 reads TGTGCCAGCAGCCAAGCCGCGGCAGCTGGAAACACCATATATTTT.

This rearrangement joins TRBV6-1 to TRBJ2-7; D may correspond to TRBD1 or TRBD2 (7 bases each). CDR1 MNHNS and CDR2 SASEGT come from the germline V gene. Trimming stripped 4 bases from V and 4 bases from J, with 26 bases between. CDR3 length equals 18 residues. CDR3 coding DNA: TGTGCCAGCAGTGCTAGGGGACAGCGGGCCGGGGAGGGGTACGAGCAGTACTTC. It yields the protein CASSARGQRAGEGYEQYF.

This clone appeared a few times. CDR3 sequence reads: CASTSHQAPSSYEQYF. CDR3 nucleotide sequence: TGTGCCAGCACCTCCCACCAGGCGCCGAGCTCCTACGAGCAGTACTTC. The chain uses TRBV7-9 and TRBJ2-7; D call uncertain. V was shortened by 7 bases and J by 0 bases, with 19 bases between the two germline ends. Germline CDR1 is SEHNR and CDR2 is FQNEAQ (reference sequence). This CDR3 is 16 amino acids long.

This clone was seen a single time. The rearrangement uses TRBV9 and TRBJ1-3; D remains ambiguous. CDR1 and CDR2 (germline): SGDLS, YYNGEE. The CDR3 totals 15 residues. V dropped 4 bases and J dropped 1 base, with 12 bases sitting between them. Written as DNA, the CDR3 is TGTGCCAGCAGCCCCGAATTGGGGTCTGGAAACACCATATATTTT. This translates into CASSPELGSGNTIYF.

The J gene is TRBJ1-1, the V gene TRBV6-5; tentatively, D is TRBD1 (5 bases). This CDR3 comprises 15 residues. Trimming took off 5 bases at V and 4 bases at J, with 17 bases between the two ends. CDR1 MNHEY and CDR2 SVGAGI come from the germline V gene. CDR3 region: CASSRGGALGTEAFF. CDR3 DNA sequence: TGTGCCAGCAGTAGGGGCGGGGCGTTGGGCACTGAAGCTTTCTTT.

The chain couples TRBV18 to TRBJ2-3; D possibly matches TRBD1 or TRBD2 (5 bases each). V was trimmed by 3 bases and J by 0 bases, leaving 10 bases between them. The CDR3 loop spans 15 amino acids. Germline CDR1 and CDR2: KGHSH and LQKENI. The CDR3 DNA follows: TGTGCCAGCTCACCCTTCCGGGACAGCACAGATACGCAGTATTTT. Translating it yields CASSPFRDSTDTQYF.

The genes are TRBV11-2 and TRBJ2-5; D uncertain. The CDR3 extends over 14 amino acids. The germline V gene encodes CDR1 SGHAT and CDR2 FQNNGV. V shed 0 bases and J shed 0 bases, with 5 bases lying between them. The CDR3 spells CASSLDGYQETQYF. The DNA of the CDR3 is TGTGCCAGCAGCTTAGACGGGTACCAAGAGACCCAGTACTTC. The whole variable domain, remainder taken from reference TRBV11-2 and TRBJ2-5, is EAGVAQSPRYKIIEKRQSVAFWCNPISGHATLYWYQQILGQGPKLLIQFQNNGVVDDSQLPKDRFSAERLKGVDSTLKIQPAKLEDSAVYLCASSLDGYQETQYFGPGTRLLVL.

V usage is TRBV7-9 and J usage is TRBJ1-1; no reliable D call. V was clipped by 3 bases and J by 11 bases, with 10 bases between them. Germline V CDR1 and CDR2: SEHNR, FQNEAQ (reference sequence). CDR3 size: 11 residues. This CDR3 is CASSFSLYAFF. The CDR3 DNA reads as TGTGCCAGCAGCTTCTCTTTGTATGCTTTCTTT.

V and J are TRBV5-4 and TRBJ2-5; D gene uncertain. V was trimmed by 2 bases and J by 4 bases, leaving 6 bases between them. This CDR3 is built from 12 residues. In germline, CDR1 is SGHNT, CDR2 YYREEE (reference sequence). The CDR3 reads CASSFPGETQYF. The CDR3 DNA is TGTGCCAGCAGCTTCCCTGGAGAGACCCAGTACTTC.

The rearrangement links TRBV11-2 to TRBJ2-2; D gene unclear. The CDR3 spans 16 residues. Germline CDR1 is SGHAT and CDR2 is FQNNGV. The ends were cut back, 2 bases at V and 0 bases at J, with 10 bases in the middle. This CDR3 is CASSLIGLPNTGELFF. CDR3 sequence (DNA): TGTGCCAGCAGCTTAATCGGGTTACCGAACACCGGGGAGCTGTTTTTT.

This chain joins TRBV29-1 and TRBJ2-2; D ambiguous. CDR1 and CDR2 from the germline V gene are SQVTM and ANQGSEA. V was shortened by 0 bases and J by 10 bases, with 9 bases between the two germline ends. The CDR3 runs 12 residues. This CDR3 is CSVEDLGTELFF. The CDR3 DNA reads as TGCAGCGTTGAAGATTTAGGAACGGAGCTGTTTTTT.

This chain links TRBV13 with TRBJ2-3; 8 positions match TRBD2. CDR1 and CDR2 from the germline V gene are PRHDT and FYEKMQ (reference sequence). Trimming took 5 bases from V and 6 from J; bases not matched to a gene: 7. The length of the CDR3 is 14 residues. DNA of the CDR3: TGTGCCAGCAGCCTTAGCGGGGTAATGGATACGCAGTATTTT. Translating it yields CASSLSGVMDTQYF. The whole variable domain, filled in from reference TRBV13 and TRBJ2-3, reads AAGVIQSPRHLIKEKRETATLKCYPIPRHDTVYWYQQGPGQDPQFLISFYEKMQSDKGSIPDRFSAQQFSDYHSELNMSSLELGDSALYFCASSLSGVMDTQYFGPGTRLTVL.